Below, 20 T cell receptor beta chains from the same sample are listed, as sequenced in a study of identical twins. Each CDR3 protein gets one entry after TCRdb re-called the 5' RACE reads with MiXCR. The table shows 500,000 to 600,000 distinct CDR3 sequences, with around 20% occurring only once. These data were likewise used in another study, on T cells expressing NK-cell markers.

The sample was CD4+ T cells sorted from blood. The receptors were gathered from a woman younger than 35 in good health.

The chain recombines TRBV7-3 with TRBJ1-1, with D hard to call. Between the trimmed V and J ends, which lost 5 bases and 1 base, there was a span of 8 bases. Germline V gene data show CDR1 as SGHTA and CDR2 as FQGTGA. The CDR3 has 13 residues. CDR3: CASSASKNTEAFF. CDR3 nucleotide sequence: TGTGCCAGCAGCGCCTCAAAGAACACTGAAGCTTTCTTT.

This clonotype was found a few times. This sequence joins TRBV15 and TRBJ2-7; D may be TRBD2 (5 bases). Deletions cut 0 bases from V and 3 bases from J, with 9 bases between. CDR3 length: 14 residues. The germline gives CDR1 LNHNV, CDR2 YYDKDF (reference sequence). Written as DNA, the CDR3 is TGTGCCACCAGCAGAGATGACGGGGTCTACGAGCAGTACTTC. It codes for CATSRDDGVYEQYF.

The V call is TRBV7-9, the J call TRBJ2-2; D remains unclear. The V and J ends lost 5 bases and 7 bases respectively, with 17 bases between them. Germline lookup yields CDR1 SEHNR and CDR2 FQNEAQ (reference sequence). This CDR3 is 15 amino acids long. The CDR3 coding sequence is TGTGCCAGCAGCACCCGACCCTCCACGAACGGGGAGCTGTTTTTT. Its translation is CASSTRPSTNGELFF.

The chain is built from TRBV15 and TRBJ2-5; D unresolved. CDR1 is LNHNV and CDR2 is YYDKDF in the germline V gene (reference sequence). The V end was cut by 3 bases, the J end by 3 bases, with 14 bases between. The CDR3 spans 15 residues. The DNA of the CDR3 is TGTGCCACCAGCAGCGGAAAGAACAGCGAAGAGACCCAGTACTTC. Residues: CATSSGKNSEETQYF.

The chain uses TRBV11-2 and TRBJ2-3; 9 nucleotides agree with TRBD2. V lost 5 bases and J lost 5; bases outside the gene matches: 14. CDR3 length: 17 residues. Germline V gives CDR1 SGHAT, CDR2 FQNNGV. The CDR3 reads CASSPSSAGGPGDTQYF. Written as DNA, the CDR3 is TGTGCCAGCAGCCCTTCTAGTGCGGGAGGGCCGGGAGATACGCAGTATTTT.

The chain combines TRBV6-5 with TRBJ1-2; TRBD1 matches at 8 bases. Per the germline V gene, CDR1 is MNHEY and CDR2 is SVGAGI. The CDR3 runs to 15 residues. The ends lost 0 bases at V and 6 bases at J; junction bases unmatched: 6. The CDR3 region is CASSYSSQGADGYTF. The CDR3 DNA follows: TGTGCCAGCAGTTACTCTTCTCAGGGGGCGGATGGCTACACCTTC.

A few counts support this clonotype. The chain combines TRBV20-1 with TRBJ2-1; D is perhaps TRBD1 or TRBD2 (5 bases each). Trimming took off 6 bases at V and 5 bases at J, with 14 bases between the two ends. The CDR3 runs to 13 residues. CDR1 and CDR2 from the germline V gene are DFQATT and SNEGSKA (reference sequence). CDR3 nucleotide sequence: TGCAGTGCGGGACGCGGCGGAGACAATGAGCAGTTCTTC. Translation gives CSAGRGGDNEQFF.

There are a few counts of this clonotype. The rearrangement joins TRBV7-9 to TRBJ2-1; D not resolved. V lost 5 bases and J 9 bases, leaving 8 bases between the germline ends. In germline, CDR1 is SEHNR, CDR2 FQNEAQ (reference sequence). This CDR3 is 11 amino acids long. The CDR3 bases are TGTGCCAGCAGCCAAGAGGCTGAGCAGTTCTTC. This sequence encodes CASSQEAEQFF. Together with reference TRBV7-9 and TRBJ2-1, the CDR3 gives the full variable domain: DTGVSQNPRHKITKRGQNVTFRCDPISEHNRLYWYRQTLGQGPEFLTYFQNEAQLEKSRLLSDRFSAERPKGSFSTLEIQRTEQGDSAMYLCASSQEAEQFFGPGTRLTVL.

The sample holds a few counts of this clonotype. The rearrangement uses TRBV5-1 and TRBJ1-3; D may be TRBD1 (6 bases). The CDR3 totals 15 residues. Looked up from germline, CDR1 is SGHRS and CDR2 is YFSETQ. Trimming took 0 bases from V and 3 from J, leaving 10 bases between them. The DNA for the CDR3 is TGCGCCAGCAGCTTGGCCTTACAGGGTGGAAACACCATATATTTT. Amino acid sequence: CASSLALQGGNTIYF.

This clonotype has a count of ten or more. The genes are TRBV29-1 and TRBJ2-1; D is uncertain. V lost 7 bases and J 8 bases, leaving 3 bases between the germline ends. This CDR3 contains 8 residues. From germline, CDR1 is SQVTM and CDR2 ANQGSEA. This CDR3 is CSGDEQFF. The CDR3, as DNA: TGCAGCGGGGATGAGCAGTTCTTC.

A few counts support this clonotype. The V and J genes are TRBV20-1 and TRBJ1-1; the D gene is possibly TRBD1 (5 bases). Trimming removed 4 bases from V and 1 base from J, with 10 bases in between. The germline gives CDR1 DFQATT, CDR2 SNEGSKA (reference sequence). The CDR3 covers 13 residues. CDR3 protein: CSATQGWNTEAFF. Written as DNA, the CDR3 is TGCAGTGCTACGCAGGGTTGGAACACTGAAGCTTTCTTT.

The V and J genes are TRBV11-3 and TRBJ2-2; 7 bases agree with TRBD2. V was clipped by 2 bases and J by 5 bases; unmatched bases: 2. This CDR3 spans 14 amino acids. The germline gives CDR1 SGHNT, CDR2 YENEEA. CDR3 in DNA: TGTGCCAGCAGCTTATTGGGGGGGACCGGGGAGCTGTTTTTT. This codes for CASSLLGGTGELFF.

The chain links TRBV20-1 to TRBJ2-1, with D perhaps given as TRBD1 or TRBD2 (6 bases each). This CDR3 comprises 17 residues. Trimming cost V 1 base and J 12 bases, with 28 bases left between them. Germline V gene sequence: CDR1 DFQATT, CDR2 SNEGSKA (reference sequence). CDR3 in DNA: TGCAGTGCTAGAGGGCGATATGGGGGGCGGTTGATCCATGTGCAGTTCTTC. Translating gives CSARGRYGGRLIHVQFF.

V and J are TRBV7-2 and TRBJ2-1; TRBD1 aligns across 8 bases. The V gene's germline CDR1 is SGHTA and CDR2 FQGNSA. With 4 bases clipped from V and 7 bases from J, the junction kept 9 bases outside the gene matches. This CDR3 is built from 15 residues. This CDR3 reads CASSYRRGQGNEQFF. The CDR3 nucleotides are TGTGCCAGCAGCTACCGCAGGGGGCAGGGGAATGAGCAGTTCTTC.

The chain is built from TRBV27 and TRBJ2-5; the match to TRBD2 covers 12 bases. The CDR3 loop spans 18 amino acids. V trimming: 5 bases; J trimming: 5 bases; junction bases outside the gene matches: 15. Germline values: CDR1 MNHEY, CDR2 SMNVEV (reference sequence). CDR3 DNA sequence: TGTGCCAGCAGTCCGACTAGCGGGAGTCTGAGGCTGCGGGAGACCCAGTACTTC. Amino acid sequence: CASSPTSGSLRLRETQYF.

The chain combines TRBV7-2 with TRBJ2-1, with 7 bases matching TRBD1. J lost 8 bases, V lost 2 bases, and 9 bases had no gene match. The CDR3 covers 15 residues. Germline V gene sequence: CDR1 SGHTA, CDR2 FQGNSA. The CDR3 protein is CASSLRGGLIYEQFF. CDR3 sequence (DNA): TGTGCCAGCAGCTTACGAGGGGGCCTCATATATGAGCAGTTCTTC.

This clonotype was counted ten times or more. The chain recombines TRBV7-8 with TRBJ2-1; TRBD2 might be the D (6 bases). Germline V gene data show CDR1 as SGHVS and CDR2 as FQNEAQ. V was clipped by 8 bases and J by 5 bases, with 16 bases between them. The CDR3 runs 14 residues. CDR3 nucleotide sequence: TGTGCCAGCGGAGGAAGGCGGGGTCACAATGAGCAGTTCTTC. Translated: CASGGRRGHNEQFF.

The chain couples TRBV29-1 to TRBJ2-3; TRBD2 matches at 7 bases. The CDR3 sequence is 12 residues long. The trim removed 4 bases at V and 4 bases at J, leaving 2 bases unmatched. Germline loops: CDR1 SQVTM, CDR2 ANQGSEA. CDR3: CSVVRESDTQYF. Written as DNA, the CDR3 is TGCAGCGTTGTGCGGGAGTCAGATACGCAGTATTTT.

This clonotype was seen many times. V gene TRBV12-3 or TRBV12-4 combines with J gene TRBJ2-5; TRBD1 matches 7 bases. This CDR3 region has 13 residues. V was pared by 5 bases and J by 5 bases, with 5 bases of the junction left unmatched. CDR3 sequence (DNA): TGTGCCAGCAGTCTCAGGGGGAGCGAGACCCAGTACTTC. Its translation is CASSLRGSETQYF.

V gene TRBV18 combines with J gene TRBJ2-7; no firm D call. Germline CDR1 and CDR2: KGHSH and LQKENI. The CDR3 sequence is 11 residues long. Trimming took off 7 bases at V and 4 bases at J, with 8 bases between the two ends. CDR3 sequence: CASLGSYEQYF. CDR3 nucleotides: TGTGCCAGCTTGGGGTCATACGAGCAGTACTTC.